The rows below give T cell receptor beta chains drawn from one sample of a study of shared clonotypes between healthy human individuals. Some clones are missing from TCRdb's copy, which holds only in-frame ones; the method was immunoSEQ multiplex PCR. The table includes more than 2 million clones, about 93% detected once. The specimen sequenced was naive CD8+ T cells from PBMCs. The source is a man between 18 and 29 years old in good health. Some clones in this sample may be carry-over from other donors' samples. Each CDR3 is given with its conserved first and last residue. The order of the fields is CDR3 protein, CDR3 DNA, D gene, clone size, CDR3 length, V gene, J gene. A D gene is named only where the DNA matches it firmly. Expanded clones get a size class; other rows say once, few or many, or leave the size out.

cdr3_aa: CASSSGTPYGYTF
cdr3_nt: TGTGCCAGCAGCTCCGGGACCCCTTATGGCTACACCTTC
d_call: .
clone_size: .
cdr3_length: 13
v_call: TRBV27
j_call: TRBJ1-2

cdr3_aa: CASSARLAYYEQYF
cdr3_nt: TGTGCCAGCAGTGCCCGACTAGCCTACTACGAGCAGTACTTC
d_call: TRBD2
clone_size: .
cdr3_length: 14
v_call: TRBV6-1
j_call: TRBJ2-7

cdr3_aa: CASSPRTGEEKLFF
cdr3_nt: TGTGCCAGCAGCCCCCGGACAGGGGAAGAAAAACTGTTTTTT
d_call: TRBD1
clone_size: .
cdr3_length: 14
v_call: TRBV7-9
j_call: TRBJ1-4

cdr3_aa: CASSKKGDTQYF
cdr3_nt: TGCGCCAGCAGTAAAAAAGGAGATACGCAGTATTTT
d_call: .
clone_size: .
cdr3_length: 12
v_call: TRBV5-1
j_call: TRBJ2-3

cdr3_aa: CASSHGQGLTEAFF
cdr3_nt: TGCGCCAGCAGCCACGGACAGGGGCTGACTGAAGCTTTCTTT
d_call: TRBD1
clone_size: few
cdr3_length: 14
v_call: TRBV4-1
j_call: TRBJ1-1

cdr3_aa: CAESYEQYF
cdr3_nt: TGTGCCGAGTCCTACGAGCAGTACTTC
d_call: .
clone_size: .
cdr3_length: 9
v_call: TRBV28
j_call: TRBJ2-7

cdr3_aa: CASSLYGEGKGAFGYTF
cdr3_nt: TGTGCCAGCAGCTTATACGGGGAGGGGAAGGGGGCGTTTGGCTACACCTTC
d_call: TRBD1
clone_size: .
cdr3_length: 17
v_call: TRBV7-9
j_call: TRBJ1-2

cdr3_aa: CASRSRGPGDYNEQFF
cdr3_nt: TGTGCCAGTAGAAGCAGAGGGCCTGGTGACTACAATGAGCAGTTCTTC
d_call: .
clone_size: .
cdr3_length: 16
v_call: TRBV19
j_call: TRBJ2-1

cdr3_aa: CASSQGLAGNEQYF
cdr3_nt: TGCGCCAGCAGCCAAGGGCTAGCGGGCAACGAGCAGTACTTC
d_call: TRBD2
clone_size: .
cdr3_length: 14
v_call: TRBV4-1
j_call: TRBJ2-7

cdr3_aa: CASSEVYRGGDTQYF
cdr3_nt: TGTGCCAGCAGTGAAGTCTATAGAGGTGGAGATACGCAGTATTTT
d_call: .
clone_size: .
cdr3_length: 15
v_call: TRBV2
j_call: TRBJ2-3

cdr3_aa: CASSFSIGYEQYF
cdr3_nt: TGTGCCAGCAGCTTCAGTATCGGCTACGAGCAGTACTTC
d_call: .
clone_size: .
cdr3_length: 13
v_call: TRBV5-6
j_call: TRBJ2-7

cdr3_aa: CASSNRGLSNEKLFF
cdr3_nt: TGTGCCAGCAGTAACCGCGGCCTTAGTAATGAAAAACTGTTTTTT
d_call: .
clone_size: once
cdr3_length: 15
v_call: TRBV6-5
j_call: TRBJ1-4

cdr3_aa: CASSFLAESSYEQYF
cdr3_nt: TGTGCCAGCAGCTTTTTAGCCGAAAGCTCCTACGAGCAGTACTTC
d_call: .
clone_size: .
cdr3_length: 15
v_call: TRBV7-2
j_call: TRBJ2-7

cdr3_aa: CSVVTGSEQYF
cdr3_nt: TGCAGCGTTGTTACGGGTTCCGAGCAGTACTTC
d_call: .
clone_size: .
cdr3_length: 11
v_call: TRBV29-1
j_call: TRBJ2-7

cdr3_aa: CASSLPLTGSETQYF
cdr3_nt: TGCGCCAGCAGCTTGCCACTCACAGGGTCGGAGACCCAGTACTTC
d_call: .
clone_size: .
cdr3_length: 15
v_call: TRBV5-1
j_call: TRBJ2-5

cdr3_aa: CASGLTGPGNEQFF
cdr3_nt: TGTGCTAGTGGTTTGACAGGCCCGGGTAATGAGCAGTTCTTC
d_call: .
clone_size: .
cdr3_length: 14
v_call: TRBV12-5
j_call: TRBJ2-1

cdr3_aa: CASSQADRVSGANVLTF
cdr3_nt: TGCGCCAGCAGCCAAGCGGACAGGGTGTCTGGGGCCAACGTCCTGACTTTC
d_call: TRBD1
clone_size: .
cdr3_length: 17
v_call: TRBV4-3
j_call: TRBJ2-6

cdr3_aa: CASSLAGAGSGNTIYF
cdr3_nt: TGTGCCAGCAGCTTAGCGGGAGCAGGCTCTGGAAACACCATATATTTT
d_call: .
clone_size: .
cdr3_length: 16
v_call: TRBV7-8
j_call: TRBJ1-3

cdr3_aa: CASSIDPGASYEQYF
cdr3_nt: TGTGCCAGTAGTATAGATCCAGGTGCCTCCTACGAGCAGTACTTC
d_call: .
clone_size: .
cdr3_length: 15
v_call: TRBV19
j_call: TRBJ2-7

cdr3_aa: CAISESQITEELFF
cdr3_nt: TGTGCCATCAGTGAGTCTCAGATCACTGAGGAGCTGTTTTTT
d_call: .
clone_size: .
cdr3_length: 14
v_call: TRBV10-3
j_call: TRBJ2-2

cdr3_aa: CASGLRSPGKNIQYF
cdr3_nt: TGTGCCTCCGGCTTGCGCTCCCCGGGGAAAAACATTCAGTACTTC
d_call: .
clone_size: .
cdr3_length: 15
v_call: TRBV5-8
j_call: TRBJ2-4

cdr3_aa: CASSPWTGGADTQYF
cdr3_nt: TGTGCCAGCAGCCCCTGGACAGGGGGCGCAGATACGCAGTATTTT
d_call: TRBD1
clone_size: .
cdr3_length: 15
v_call: TRBV7-2
j_call: TRBJ2-3

cdr3_aa: CASSSIDSYYEQYF
cdr3_nt: TGCGCCAGCAGCTCTATCGACAGTTACTACGAGCAGTACTTC
d_call: .
clone_size: .
cdr3_length: 14
v_call: TRBV5-1
j_call: TRBJ2-7

cdr3_aa: CSVEDRVQGVYEQYF
cdr3_nt: TGCAGCGTTGAAGATCGGGTACAGGGGGTCTACGAGCAGTACTTC
d_call: TRBD1
clone_size: .
cdr3_length: 15
v_call: TRBV29-1
j_call: TRBJ2-7

cdr3_aa: CASRVGGGYEQYF
cdr3_nt: TGTGCCAGCCGAGTGGGGGGCGGATACGAGCAGTACTTC
d_call: .
clone_size: .
cdr3_length: 13
v_call: TRBV28
j_call: TRBJ2-7

cdr3_aa: CSVVGYSSYEQYF
cdr3_nt: TGCAGCGTTGTAGGGTACAGCTCCTACGAGCAGTACTTC
d_call: .
clone_size: .
cdr3_length: 13
v_call: TRBV29-1
j_call: TRBJ2-7

cdr3_aa: CASTLEWGGPRHGEQYF
cdr3_nt: TGTGCCAGCACCTTAGAATGGGGGGGACCACGTCACGGCGAGCAGTACTTC
d_call: TRBD2
clone_size: .
cdr3_length: 17
v_call: TRBV7-9
j_call: TRBJ2-7

cdr3_aa: CASSSGTSGEQFF
cdr3_nt: TGCGCCAGCAGCTCAGGGACTAGCGGAGAGCAGTTCTTC
d_call: TRBD2
clone_size: .
cdr3_length: 13
v_call: TRBV5-1
j_call: TRBJ2-1

cdr3_aa: CSVEWRASGSAEQFF
cdr3_nt: TGCAGCGTTGAGTGGAGGGCTAGCGGGAGTGCCGAGCAGTTCTTC
d_call: TRBD2
clone_size: .
cdr3_length: 15
v_call: TRBV29-1
j_call: TRBJ2-1

cdr3_aa: CASSSTGTTYNEQFF
cdr3_nt: TGTGCCAGCAGTTCCACCGGGACTACCTACAATGAGCAGTTCTTC
d_call: TRBD2
clone_size: .
cdr3_length: 15
v_call: TRBV28
j_call: TRBJ2-1

cdr3_aa: CASSHREGNVLTF
cdr3_nt: TGTGCCAGCAGCCATCGGGAGGGCAACGTCCTGACTTTC
d_call: TRBD2
clone_size: .
cdr3_length: 13
v_call: TRBV27
j_call: TRBJ2-6

cdr3_aa: CASTSVTLRGVTGELFF
cdr3_nt: TGTGCCAGTACCTCCGTTACCCTGCGTGGTGTCACCGGGGAGCTGTTTTTT
d_call: .
clone_size: .
cdr3_length: 17
v_call: TRBV19
j_call: TRBJ2-2

cdr3_aa: CASSRGANEQFF
cdr3_nt: TGTGCCAGCAGTCGCGGGGCCAATGAGCAGTTCTTC
d_call: .
clone_size: .
cdr3_length: 12
v_call: TRBV5-6
j_call: TRBJ2-1

cdr3_aa: CAISEGRVYEQYF
cdr3_nt: TGTGCCATCAGTGAAGGAAGGGTCTACGAGCAGTACTTC
d_call: .
clone_size: .
cdr3_length: 13
v_call: TRBV10-3
j_call: TRBJ2-7

cdr3_aa: CASSPSRVLGGYQPQHF
cdr3_nt: TGTGCCAGTAGTCCCTCGCGGGTCCTTGGGGGGTATCAGCCCCAGCATTTT
d_call: .
clone_size: .
cdr3_length: 17
v_call: TRBV19
j_call: TRBJ1-5